This TCR beta chain is from a study of cytomegalovirus exposure and HLA in healthy donors. Study overall: As an earlier analysis found, 150 million to 200 million T cells yielded approximately 100 million unique TCR beta sequences. Early release data held some 79 million unique TCRs from HLA-typed donors.

This clone was picked up a small number of times. The target antigen is unknown. Other DNA sequences of this sample code for an identical CDR3. The CDR3 loop spans 13 amino acids. Germline lookup yields CDR1 MNHEY and CDR2 SVGAGI. V dropped 0 bases and J dropped 4 bases, with 4 bases sitting between them. General observations from the study: Analysis was carried out at a later point, and it linked a missense DCLRE1C variant to TCR beta V- and J-gene trimming. Previously analyzed data showed that most TCR beta V segments were productive at a frequency of about 90% or about 30%.

The PCR contained 60 Vbeta and 13 Jbeta primers. Clones were sequenced by immunoSEQ multiplex PCR, and TCRdb holds only the in-frame ones, with some missing. The data show roughly 6,100 clones, 51% seen once. Sequenced material: PBMCs. The V gene is TRBV6-5, the J gene TRBJ1-5; D unresolved. This receptor was identified in a man younger than 40 in good health and CMV-seropositive. CDR3 coding DNA: TGTGCCAGCAGTTACTCTCAAAATCAGCCCCAGCATTTT. This translates into CASSYSQNQPQHF.